The clone carrying this TCR beta chain was seen a few times. Its antigen is as yet unknown. Treatment meaning: roughly ten-day PBMC culture with coronavirus spike peptide pools or control peptides (ViraFEST assay). Trimming cost V 8 bases and J 0 bases; bases outside gene matches: 5. There are 17 residues in the CDR3. Per germline, CDR1 SNHLY and CDR2 FYNNEI. Sequenced with the Oncomine TCR Beta short-read assay was DNA taken from cultured CD4+ T cells. Each CDR3 protein gets one entry after TCRdb re-called the PCR reads with MiXCR. The data hold around 15,000 distinct CDR3 sequences, with less than 60% observed a single time. This specimen comes from a study of vaccination and CD4 T cells after COVID-19.

Source material: CD4+ T cells from blood, cultured in vitro. This chain connects TRBV2 to TRBJ2-6; 12 bases are a match to TRBD1. This TCR was recovered from a human donor who had recovered from COVID-19. CDR3: CASGGDRGLSGANVLTF. For the CDR3, the DNA is TGTGCCAGCGGGGGGGACAGGGGGCTCTCTGGGGCCAACGTCCTGACTTTC.